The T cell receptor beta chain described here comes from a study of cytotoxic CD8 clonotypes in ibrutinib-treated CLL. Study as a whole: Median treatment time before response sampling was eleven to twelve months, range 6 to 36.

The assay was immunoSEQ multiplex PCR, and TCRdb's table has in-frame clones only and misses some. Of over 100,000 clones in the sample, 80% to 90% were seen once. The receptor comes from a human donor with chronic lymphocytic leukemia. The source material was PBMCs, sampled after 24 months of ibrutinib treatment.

The chain's CDR3 is CANRGDSSGNTIYF. Here the CDR3 DNA reads TGTGCCAACAGGGGCGACTCCTCTGGAAACACCATATATTTT. This chain joins TRBV10-3 and TRBJ1-3; 7 nucleotides align to TRBD1. Per germline, CDR1 ENHRY and CDR2 SYGVKD. Losses at the gene ends were 10 bases for V and 0 bases for J; bases not matched to a gene: 6. CDR3 length: 14 amino acids.